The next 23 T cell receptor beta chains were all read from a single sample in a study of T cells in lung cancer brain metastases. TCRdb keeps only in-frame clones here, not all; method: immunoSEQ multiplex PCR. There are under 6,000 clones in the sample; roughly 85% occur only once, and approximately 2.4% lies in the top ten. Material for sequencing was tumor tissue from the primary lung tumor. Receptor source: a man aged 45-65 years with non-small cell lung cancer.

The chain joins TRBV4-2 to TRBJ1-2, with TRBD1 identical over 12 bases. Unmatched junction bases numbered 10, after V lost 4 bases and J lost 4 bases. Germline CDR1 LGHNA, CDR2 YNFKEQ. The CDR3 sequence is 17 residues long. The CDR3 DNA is TGTGCCAGCAGCCTAATCGGGACAGGGGGCGAGGGCTATGGCTACACCTTC. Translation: CASSLIGTGGEGYGYTF.

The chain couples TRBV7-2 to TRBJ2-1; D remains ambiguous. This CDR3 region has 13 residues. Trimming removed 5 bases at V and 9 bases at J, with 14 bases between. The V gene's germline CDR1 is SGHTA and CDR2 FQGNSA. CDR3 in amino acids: CASSSDPATEQFF. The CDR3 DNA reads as TGTGCCAGCAGCAGTGATCCGGCCACTGAGCAGTTCTTC.

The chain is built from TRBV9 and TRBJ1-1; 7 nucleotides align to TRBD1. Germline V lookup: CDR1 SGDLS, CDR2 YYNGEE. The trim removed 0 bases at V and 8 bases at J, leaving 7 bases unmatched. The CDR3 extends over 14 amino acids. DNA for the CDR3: TGTGCCAGCAGCGTAGCCTACGGGGACAGCGAAGCTTTCTTT. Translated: CASSVAYGDSEAFF.

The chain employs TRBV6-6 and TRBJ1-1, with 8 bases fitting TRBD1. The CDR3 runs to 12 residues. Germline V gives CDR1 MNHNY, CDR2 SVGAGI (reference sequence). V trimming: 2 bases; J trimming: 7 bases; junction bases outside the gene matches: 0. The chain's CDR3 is CASSYGQGEAFF. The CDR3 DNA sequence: TGTGCCAGCAGTTACGGACAGGGTGAAGCTTTCTTT.

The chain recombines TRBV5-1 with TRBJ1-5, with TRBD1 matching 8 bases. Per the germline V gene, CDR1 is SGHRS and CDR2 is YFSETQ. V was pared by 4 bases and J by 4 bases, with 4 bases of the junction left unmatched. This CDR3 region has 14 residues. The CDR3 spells CASSPTGANQPQHF. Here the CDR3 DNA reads TGCGCCAGCAGCCCGACAGGGGCAAATCAGCCCCAGCATTTT.

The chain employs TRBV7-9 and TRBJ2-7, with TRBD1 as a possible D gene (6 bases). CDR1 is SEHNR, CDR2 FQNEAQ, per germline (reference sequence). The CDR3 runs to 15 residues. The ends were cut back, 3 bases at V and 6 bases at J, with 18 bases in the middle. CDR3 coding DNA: TGTGCCAGCAGCTTGCTTCGAACAGGGTTTGCCGAGCAGTACTTC. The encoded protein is CASSLLRTGFAEQYF.

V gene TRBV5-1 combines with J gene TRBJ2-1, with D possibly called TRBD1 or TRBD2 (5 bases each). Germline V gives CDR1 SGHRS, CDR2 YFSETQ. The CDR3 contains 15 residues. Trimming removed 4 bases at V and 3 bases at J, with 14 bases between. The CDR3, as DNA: TGCGCCAGCAGCGTTACCGGGACGAACTACAATGAGCAGTTCTTC. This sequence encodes CASSVTGTNYNEQFF.

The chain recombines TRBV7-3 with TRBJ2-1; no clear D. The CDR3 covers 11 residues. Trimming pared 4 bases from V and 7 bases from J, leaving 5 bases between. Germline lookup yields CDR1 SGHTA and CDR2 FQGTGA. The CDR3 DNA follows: TGTGCCAGCAGCTCCTCGAATGAGCAGTTCTTC. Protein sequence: CASSSSNEQFF.

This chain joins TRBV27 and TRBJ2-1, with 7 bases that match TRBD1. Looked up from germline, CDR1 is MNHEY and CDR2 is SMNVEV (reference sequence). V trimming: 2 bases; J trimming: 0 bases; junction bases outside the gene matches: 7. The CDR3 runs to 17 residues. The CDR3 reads CASSLRGTGVSYNEQFF. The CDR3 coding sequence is TGTGCCAGCAGTTTAAGGGGCACAGGGGTCTCCTACAATGAGCAGTTCTTC.

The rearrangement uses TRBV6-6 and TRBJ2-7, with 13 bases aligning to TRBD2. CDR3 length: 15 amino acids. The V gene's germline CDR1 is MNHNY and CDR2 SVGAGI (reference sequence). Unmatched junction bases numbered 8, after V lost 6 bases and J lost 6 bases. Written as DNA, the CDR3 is TGTGCCAGCAGCTCCACTAGACTAGCGGGAGGCGAGCAGTACTTC. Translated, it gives CASSSTRLAGGEQYF.

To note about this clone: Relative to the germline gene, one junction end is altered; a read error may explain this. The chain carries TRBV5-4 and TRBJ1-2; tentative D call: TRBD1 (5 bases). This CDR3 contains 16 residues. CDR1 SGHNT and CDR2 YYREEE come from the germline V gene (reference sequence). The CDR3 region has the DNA TGTGCCAGCAGCCATCAGGGTGGGTCGAATAACTATGGCTATACCTTC. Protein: CASSHQGGSNNYGYTF.

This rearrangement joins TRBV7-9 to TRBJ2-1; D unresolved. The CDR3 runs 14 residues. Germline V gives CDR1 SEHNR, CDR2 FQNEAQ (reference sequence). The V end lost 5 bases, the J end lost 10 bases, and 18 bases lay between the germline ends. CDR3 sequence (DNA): TGTGCCAGCAGCGTTTCATCCAAACTGGGGGAGCAGTTCTTC. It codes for CASSVSSKLGEQFF.

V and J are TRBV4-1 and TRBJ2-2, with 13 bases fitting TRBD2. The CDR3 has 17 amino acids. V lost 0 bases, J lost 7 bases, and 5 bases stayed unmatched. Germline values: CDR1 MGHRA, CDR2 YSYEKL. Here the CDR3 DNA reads TGCGCCAGCAGCCAAGAAACTAGCGGGGGGGCTTTCGGGGAGCTGTTTTTT. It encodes CASSQETSGGAFGELFF.

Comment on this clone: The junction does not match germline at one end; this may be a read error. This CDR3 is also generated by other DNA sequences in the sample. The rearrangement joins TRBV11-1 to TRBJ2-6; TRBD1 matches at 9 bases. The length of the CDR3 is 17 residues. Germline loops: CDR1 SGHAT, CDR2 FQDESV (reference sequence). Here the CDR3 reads CASSPLQGAPGANVLTF. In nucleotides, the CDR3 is TGTGCCAGCAGCCCCTTACAGGGGGCACCTGGGGCCAACGTCCTGACTTTT.

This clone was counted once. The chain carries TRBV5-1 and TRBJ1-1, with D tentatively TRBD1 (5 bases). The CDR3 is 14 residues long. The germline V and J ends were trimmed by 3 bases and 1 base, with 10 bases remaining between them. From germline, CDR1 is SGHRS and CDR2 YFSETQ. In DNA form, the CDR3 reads TGCGCCAGCAGCTCCTCCGGGGGGAACACTGAAGCTTTCTTT. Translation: CASSSSGGNTEAFF.

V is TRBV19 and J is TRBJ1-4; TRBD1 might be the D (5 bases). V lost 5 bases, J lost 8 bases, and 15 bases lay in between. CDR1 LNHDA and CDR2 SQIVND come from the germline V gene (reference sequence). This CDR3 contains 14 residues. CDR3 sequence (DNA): TGTGCCAGTAGTGGGGGTCGGTACGGGGAAAAACTGTTTTTT. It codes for CASSGGRYGEKLFF.

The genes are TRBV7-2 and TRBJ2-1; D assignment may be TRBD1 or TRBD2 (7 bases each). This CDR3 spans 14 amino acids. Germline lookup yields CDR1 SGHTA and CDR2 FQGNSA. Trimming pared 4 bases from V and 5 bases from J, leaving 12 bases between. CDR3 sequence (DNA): TGTGCCAGCAGCTCCCAGGGGGGGCACAATGAGCAGTTCTTC. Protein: CASSSQGGHNEQFF.

CDR3 residues: CASARGISYEQYF. The CDR3 nucleotides read TGTGCCAGCGCGCGGGGGATTTCCTACGAGCAGTACTTC. The chain has TRBV7-8 and TRBJ2-7; TRBD2 matches at 7 bases. This CDR3 has 13 amino acids. Germline-derived CDR1 and CDR2 are SGHVS and FQNEAQ. V lost 8 bases, J lost 1 base, and 5 bases stayed unmatched.

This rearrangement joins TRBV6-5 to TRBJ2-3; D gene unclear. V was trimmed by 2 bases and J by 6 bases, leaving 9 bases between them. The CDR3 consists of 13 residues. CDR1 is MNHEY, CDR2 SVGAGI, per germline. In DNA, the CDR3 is TGTGCCAGCAGTTACCCCCGTAGGGATACGCAGTATTTT. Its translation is CASSYPRRDTQYF.

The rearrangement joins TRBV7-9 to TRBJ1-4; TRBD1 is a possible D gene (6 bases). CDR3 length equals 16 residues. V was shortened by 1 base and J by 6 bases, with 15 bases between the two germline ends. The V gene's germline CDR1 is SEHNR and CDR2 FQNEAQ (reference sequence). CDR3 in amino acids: CASSLGTAIGHEKLFF. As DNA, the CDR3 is TGTGCCAGCAGCTTAGGGACAGCTATCGGGCATGAAAAACTGTTTTTT.

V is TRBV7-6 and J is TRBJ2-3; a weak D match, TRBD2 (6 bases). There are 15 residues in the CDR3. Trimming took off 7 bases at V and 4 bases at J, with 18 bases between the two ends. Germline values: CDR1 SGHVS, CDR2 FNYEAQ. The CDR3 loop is CASNKMGGASDTQYF. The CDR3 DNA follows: TGTGCCAGCAACAAGATGGGGGGTGCATCAGATACGCAGTATTTT.

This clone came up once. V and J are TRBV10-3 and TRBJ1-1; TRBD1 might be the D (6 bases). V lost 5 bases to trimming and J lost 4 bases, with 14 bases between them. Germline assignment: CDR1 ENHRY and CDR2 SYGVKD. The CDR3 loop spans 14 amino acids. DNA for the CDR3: TGTGCCATCAGTAGGGACATCCGGGGCACTGAAGCTTTCTTT. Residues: CAISRDIRGTEAFF.

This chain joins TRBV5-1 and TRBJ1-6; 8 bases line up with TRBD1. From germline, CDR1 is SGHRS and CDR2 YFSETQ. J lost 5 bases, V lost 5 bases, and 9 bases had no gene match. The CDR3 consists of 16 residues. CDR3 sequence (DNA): TGCGCCAGCAGTTTACTGGACAGGGCCAATAATTCACCCCTCCACTTT. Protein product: CASSLLDRANNSPLHF.